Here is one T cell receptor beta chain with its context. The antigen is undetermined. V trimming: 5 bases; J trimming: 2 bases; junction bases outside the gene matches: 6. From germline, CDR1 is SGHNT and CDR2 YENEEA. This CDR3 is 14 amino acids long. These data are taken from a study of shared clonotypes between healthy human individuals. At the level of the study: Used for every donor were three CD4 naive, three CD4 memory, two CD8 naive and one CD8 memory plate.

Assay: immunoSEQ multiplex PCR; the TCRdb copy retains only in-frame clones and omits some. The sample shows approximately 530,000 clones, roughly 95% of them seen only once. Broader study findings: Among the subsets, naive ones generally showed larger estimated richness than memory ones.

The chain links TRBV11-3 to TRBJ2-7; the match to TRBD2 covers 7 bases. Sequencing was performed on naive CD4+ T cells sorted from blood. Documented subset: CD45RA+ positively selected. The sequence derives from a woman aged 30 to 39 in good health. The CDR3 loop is CASSLSGETYEQYF. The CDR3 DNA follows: TGTGCCAGCAGCCTAAGCGGGGAGACCTACGAGCAGTACTTC.